A selection of T cell receptor beta chains follows, all from one sample in a study of T cell responses to AZD1222 COVID-19 vaccine. Here immunoSEQ multiplex PCR was the method, and the copy in TCRdb shows in-frame clones only, minus some. The sample yields about 120,000 clones, 92% seen once. Sequencing used peripheral blood, obtained on day 0 of AZD1222 vaccination. All receptors come from an adult in good health. Both conserved end residues are part of each CDR3. A D gene is named only where the DNA matches it firmly. Not all rows give a size; the values are once, few, many and, for expanded clones, a class.

d_call j_call v_call clone_size cdr3_aa cdr3_nt
NA TRBJ1-5 TRBV6-5 NA CASSLGNQPQHF TGTGCCAGCTCCCTGGGCAATCAGCCCCAGCATTTT
NA TRBJ1-3 TRBV18 NA CASSETVSGNTIYF TGTGCCAGCTCAGAGACAGTCTCTGGAAACACCATATATTTT
TRBD1 TRBJ2-1 TRBV4-1 NA CASSHADRGPSNEQFF TGCGCCAGCAGCCACGCTGACAGGGGGCCTTCGAATGAGCAGTTCTTC
NA TRBJ1-4 TRBV29-1 NA CSARAFNEKLFF TGCAGCGCTCGGGCCTTTAATGAAAAACTGTTTTTT
NA TRBJ1-2 TRBV19 once CASSIGEEWSTGYTF TGTGCCAGTAGTATAGGGGAGGAGTGGTCTACAGGCTACACCTTC
NA TRBJ2-7 TRBV20-1 NA CSARGGLEQYF TGCAGTGCTAGGGGCGGACTCGAGCAGTACTTC
NA TRBJ1-5 TRBV5-5 NA CASSLSYSNQPQHF TGTGCCAGCAGCTTGTCTTACAGCAATCAGCCCCAGCATTTT
NA TRBJ1-1 TRBV7-9 NA CASSLTGGNTEAFF TGTGCCAGCAGCTTGACAGGAGGGAACACTGAAGCTTTCTTT
TRBD1 TRBJ2-3 TRBV7-9 NA CASSLARGPEVTDTQYF TGTGCCAGCAGCTTAGCCAGGGGGCCCGAGGTCACAGATACGCAGTATTTT
NA TRBJ2-2 TRBV5-1 NA CASSLRQENTGELFF TGCGCCAGCAGCTTGCGACAGGAGAACACCGGGGAGCTGTTTTTT
TRBD1 TRBJ1-2 TRBV27 NA CASTRTGSDYGYTF TGTGCCAGCACCCGGACAGGTAGTGACTATGGCTACACCTTC
TRBD2 TRBJ2-7 TRBV6-5 NA CASSISLAGDFEQYF TGTGCCAGCAGTATAAGCCTAGCGGGAGACTTCGAGCAGTACTTC
NA TRBJ1-2 TRBV9 NA CASSVANSNYGYTF TGTGCCAGCAGCGTAGCTAACAGCAACTATGGCTACACCTTC
NA TRBJ1-2 TRBV28 NA CASSQLGGYTF TGTGCCAGCAGTCAATTAGGCGGCTACACCTTC
NA TRBJ2-5 TRBV5-1 NA CASSLEPGLFQETQYF TGCGCCAGCAGCTTGGAACCGGGACTCTTTCAAGAGACCCAGTACTTC
NA TRBJ2-7 TRBV5-6 NA CASSAGTSSYEQYF TGTGCCAGCAGCGCCGGGACGTCCTCCTACGAGCAGTACTTC
NA TRBJ1-6 TRBV4-1 NA CASSDPVRAGDSPLHF TGCGCCAGCAGCGACCCTGTGAGGGCAGGGGATTCACCCCTCCACTTT
NA TRBJ1-5 TRBV28 NA CASRETPYSNQPQHF TGTGCCAGCAGGGAAACTCCGTATAGCAATCAGCCCCAGCATTTT
TRBD1 TRBJ2-6 TRBV27 NA CASSLRPPGQGAGGANVLTF TGTGCCAGCAGTTTAAGGCCCCCGGGACAGGGGGCAGGAGGGGCCAACGTCCTGACTTTC
NA TRBJ2-7 TRBV6-2/TRBV6-3 NA CASSYFKTNEQYF TGTGCCAGCAGTTACTTCAAAACTAACGAGCAGTACTTC
NA TRBJ1-2 TRBV6-6 NA CASRPGEGGFGYGYTF TGTGCCAGCAGACCAGGGGAAGGGGGGTTCGGCTATGGCTACACCTTC
TRBD1 TRBJ1-3 TRBV5-1 NA CASSLAKGQGTGNTIYF TGCGCCAGCAGCTTGGCCAAAGGACAGGGGACTGGAAACACCATATATTTT
NA TRBJ2-1 TRBV6-6 NA CASSYGGPRFNEQFF TGTGCCAGCAGTTACGGCGGGCCAAGATTCAATGAGCAGTTCTTC
NA TRBJ2-1 TRBV7-2 NA CASSYLGGMDEQFF TGTGCCAGCAGCTACCTAGGGGGTATGGATGAGCAGTTCTTC
NA TRBJ1-2 TRBV3-1/TRBV3-2 few CASSQIPELVYGYTF TGTGCCAGCAGCCAAATTCCTGAACTAGTCTATGGCTACACCTTC
NA TRBJ2-7 TRBV28 NA CASSLRSAYEQYF TGTGCCAGCAGTTTACGCAGTGCCTACGAGCAGTACTTC
NA TRBJ2-7 TRBV6-2/TRBV6-3 NA CASSPWNEQYF TGTGCCAGCAGTCCCTGGAACGAGCAGTACTTC
TRBD1 TRBJ2-3 TRBV19 NA CASSIAGTGFTDTQYF TGTGCCAGTAGTATAGCCGGGACAGGTTTTACAGATACGCAGTATTTT
TRBD1 TRBJ1-2 TRBV4-1 NA CASSQLGQGIHGYTF TGCGCCAGCAGCCAATTGGGACAGGGGATCCATGGCTACACCTTC